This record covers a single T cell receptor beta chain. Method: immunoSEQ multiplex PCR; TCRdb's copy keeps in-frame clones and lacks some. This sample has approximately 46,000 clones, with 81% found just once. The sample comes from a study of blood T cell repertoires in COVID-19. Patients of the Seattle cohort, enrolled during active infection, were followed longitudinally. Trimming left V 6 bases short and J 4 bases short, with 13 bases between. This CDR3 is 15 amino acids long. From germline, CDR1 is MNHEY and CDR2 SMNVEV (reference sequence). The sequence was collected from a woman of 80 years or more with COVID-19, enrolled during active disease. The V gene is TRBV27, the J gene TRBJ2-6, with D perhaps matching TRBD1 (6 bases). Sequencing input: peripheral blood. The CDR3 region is CASRQGTTGANVLTF. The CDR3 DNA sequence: TGTGCCAGCAGACAGGGAACTACAGGGGCCAACGTCCTGACTTTC.